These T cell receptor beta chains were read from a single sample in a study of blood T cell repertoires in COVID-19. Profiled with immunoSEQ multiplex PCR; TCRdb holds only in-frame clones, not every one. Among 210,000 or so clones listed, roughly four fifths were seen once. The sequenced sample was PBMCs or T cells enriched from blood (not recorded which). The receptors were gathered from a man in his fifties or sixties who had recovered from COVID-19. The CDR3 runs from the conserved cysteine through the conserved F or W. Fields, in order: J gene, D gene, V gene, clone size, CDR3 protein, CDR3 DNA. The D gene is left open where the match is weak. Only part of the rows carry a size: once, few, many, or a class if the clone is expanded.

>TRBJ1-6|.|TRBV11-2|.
CASSLSGGFNSPLHF
TGTGCCAGCAGCTTATCCGGGGGATTTAATTCACCCCTCCACTTT
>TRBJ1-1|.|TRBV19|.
CASSPGGGNTEAFF
TGTGCCAGTAGCCCCGGCGGGGGAAACACTGAAGCTTTCTTT
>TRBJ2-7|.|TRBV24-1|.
CATSDSDRSYEQYF
TGTGCCACCAGTGATTCCGACAGATCCTACGAGCAGTACTTC
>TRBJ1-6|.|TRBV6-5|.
CASSSGTNSPLHF
TGTGCCAGCAGTTCAGGGACAAATTCACCCCTCCACTTT
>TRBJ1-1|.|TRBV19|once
CASRAAEATEAFF
TGTGCCAGTAGAGCCGCCGAGGCCACTGAAGCTTTCTTT
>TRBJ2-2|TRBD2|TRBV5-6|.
CASSPAGGTNTGELFF
TGTGCCAGCAGCCCGGCGGGGGGCACGAACACCGGGGAGCTGTTTTTT
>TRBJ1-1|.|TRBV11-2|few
CASSSRYKVEAFF
TGTGCCAGCAGCTCCCGCTATAAAGTTGAAGCTTTCTTT
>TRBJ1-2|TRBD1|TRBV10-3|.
CAITQGQGWNYGYTF
TGTGCCATCACCCAGGGACAGGGTTGGAACTATGGCTACACCTTC
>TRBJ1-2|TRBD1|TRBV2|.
CASSLALQGGIYGYTF
TGTGCCAGCAGTTTGGCCTTACAGGGGGGTATCTATGGCTACACCTTC
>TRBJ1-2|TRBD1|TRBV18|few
CASSPGDRVSGYTF
TGTGCCAGCTCACCAGGGGACAGGGTGAGCGGCTACACCTTC
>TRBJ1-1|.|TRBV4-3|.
CASSQDMGRTEAFF
TGCGCCAGCAGCCAAGATATGGGGAGGACTGAAGCTTTCTTT
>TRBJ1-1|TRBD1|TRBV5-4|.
CASSWDTGAEAFF
TGTGCCAGCAGCTGGGATACAGGGGCTGAAGCTTTCTTT
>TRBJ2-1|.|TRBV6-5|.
CASSLDRNSYNEQFF
TGTGCCAGCAGCCTAGACAGGAACTCCTACAATGAGCAGTTCTTC
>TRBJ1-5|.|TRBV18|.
CASSETGSVGQPQHF
TGTGCCAGCTCAGAGACAGGTAGCGTAGGTCAGCCCCAGCATTTT
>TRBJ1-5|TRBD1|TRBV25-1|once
CASQGTGELGPQHF
TGTGCCAGCCAGGGGACAGGAGAGTTAGGGCCCCAGCATTTT
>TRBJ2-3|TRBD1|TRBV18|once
CASSPRRGQGADTQYF
TGTGCCAGCTCACCCAGACGGGGACAGGGGGCGGATACGCAGTATTTT
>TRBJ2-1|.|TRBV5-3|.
CARSLEFVTNDYKSSYNEQFF
TGTGCCAGAAGCTTGGAATTCGTGACCAACGACTACAAAAGCTCCTACAATGAGCAGTTCTTC
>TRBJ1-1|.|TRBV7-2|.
CASSSQGYTEAFF
TGTGCCAGCAGCTCCCAGGGGTACACTGAAGCTTTCTTT
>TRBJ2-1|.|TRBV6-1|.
CASSERRQGWNEQFF
TGTGCCAGCAGTGAAAGAAGGCAGGGTTGGAATGAGCAGTTCTTC
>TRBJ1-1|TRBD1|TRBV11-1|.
CASSLSGGLEAFF
TGTGCCAGCAGCTTATCAGGGGGCCTCGAAGCTTTCTTT
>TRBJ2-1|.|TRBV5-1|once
CASSLGVFSYNEQFF
TGCGCCAGCAGCTTAGGGGTCTTCTCCTACAATGAGCAGTTCTTC
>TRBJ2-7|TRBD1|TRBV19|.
CASSNGQGAYEQYF
TGTGCCAGTAGTAACGGACAGGGGGCGTACGAGCAGTACTTC
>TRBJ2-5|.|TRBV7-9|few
CASSFRNQETQYF
TGTGCCAGCAGCTTCCGTAACCAAGAGACCCAGTACTTC
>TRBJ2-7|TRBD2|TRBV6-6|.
CASRLAGTEQYF
TGTGCCAGTCGACTAGCGGGAACCGAGCAGTACTTC
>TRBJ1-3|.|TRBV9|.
CASGGPGLSSSGNTIYF
TGTGCCAGCGGGGGACCGGGACTTTCCAGCTCTGGAAACACCATATATTTT